The 2 T cell receptor beta chains reported below all come from one sample, sequenced in a study of tumor and adjacent non-tumor tissue in lung cancer (dated by TCRdb to the late 2010s). RNA was extracted from bulk unsorted tissue and checked for quality with a NanoDrop ND-1000 and an Agilent 2100. The library was obtained by multiplex PCR. Sequencing was performed on an Illumina HiSeq 2500. TCRbeta libraries were constructed through three rounds of nested PCR with primers (Table S4) according to protocols adapted from ARM-PCR. Starting from the raw public reads, TCRdb applied fastp trimming at Q25, assembled clones with MiXCR and retained in-frame beta chains. Rows are unified per CDR3 protein, each entry keeping the most common DNA and genes. This sample comprises 77,000 or so distinct CDR3 sequences, roughly 73% of them detected only once. Jointly, the top ten make up approximately 12% of the sample.

Source material: lung tumor tissue. The source is a woman aged 45-60 years with non-small cell lung cancer.

The V call is TRBV6-5, the J call TRBJ2-7, with 14 bases aligning to TRBD2. CDR1 and CDR2 (germline): MNHEY, SVGAGI. V shed 7 bases and J 4 bases; nucleotides not matched to a gene: 9. The CDR3 runs 16 residues. The CDR3 is CASIGTSGSRGYEQYF. The CDR3 DNA follows: TGTGCCAGCATCGGGACTAGCGGGAGTAGAGGTTACGAGCAGTACTTC.

This sequence joins TRBV6-5 and TRBJ2-7, with a possible D match to TRBD1 (5 bases). The length of the CDR3 is 15 residues. Per germline, CDR1 MNHEY and CDR2 SVGAGI. Trimming stripped 2 bases from V and 8 bases from J, with 19 bases between. The CDR3 loop reads CASSYGTGAPLKQYF. The CDR3 nucleotides read TGTGCCAGCAGTTACGGAACAGGAGCCCCCTTGAAGCAGTACTTC.